A single sample gave rise to the 7 T cell receptor beta chains below, sequenced in a study of blood T cell repertoires in COVID-19. Assay: immunoSEQ multiplex PCR; the TCRdb copy retains only in-frame clones and omits some. The repertoire consists of around 220,000 clones, with around 90% occurring once and the leading ten covering about 6%. The sample consisted of PBMCs or T cells enriched from blood (not recorded which). Receptor source: a woman between 25 and 40 years old with acute COVID-19.

CDR3 coding DNA: TGTGCCAGCAGTGAGCCGGACAGGGCTCGGGAAAAACTGTTTTTT. The encoded protein is CASSEPDRAREKLFF. V and J are TRBV25-1 and TRBJ1-4; 8 nucleotides align to TRBD1. There are 15 residues in the CDR3. Germline CDR1 is MGHDK and CDR2 is SYGVNS. Unmatched junction bases numbered 8, after V lost 3 bases and J lost 8 bases.

V usage is TRBV7-3 and J usage is TRBJ2-3; 8 nucleotides align to TRBD2. Germline V gene sequence: CDR1 SGHTA, CDR2 FQGTGA. This CDR3 comprises 15 residues. V was pared by 4 bases and J by 3 bases, with 6 bases of the junction left unmatched. The CDR3 nucleotides are TGTGCCAGCAGCTCAAGCGGGAGTGGGACAGATACGCAGTATTTT. Translating gives CASSSSGSGTDTQYF. The whole variable domain, filled in from reference TRBV7-3 and TRBJ2-3, reads GAGVSQTPSNKVTEKGKYVELRCDPISGHTALYWYRQSLGQGPEFLIYFQGTGAADDSGLPNDRFFAVRPEGSVSTLKIQRTERGDSAVYLCASSSSGSGTDTQYFGPGTRLTVL.

The rearrangement joins TRBV6-6 to TRBJ2-1, with D unresolved. Trimming removed 2 bases from V and 8 bases from J, with 10 bases in between. The CDR3 spans 13 residues. CDR1 and CDR2 from the germline V gene are MNHNY and SVGAGI (reference sequence). The CDR3, as DNA: TGTGCCAGCAGTTACCACTATACCGATGAGCAGTTCTTC. Its protein is CASSYHYTDEQFF.

This chain connects TRBV28 to TRBJ2-7; D is perhaps TRBD2 (7 bases). Germline lookup yields CDR1 MDHEN and CDR2 SYDVKM. The CDR3 contains 14 residues. V was pared by 10 bases and J by 3 bases, with 19 bases between. CDR3: CATPLGGRHYEQYF. The CDR3 coding sequence is TGTGCCACCCCTCTCGGGGGGCGCCACTACGAGCAGTACTTC.

The chain carries TRBV25-1 and TRBJ2-1, with D perhaps matching TRBD2 (5 bases). Germline-derived CDR1 and CDR2 are MGHDK and SYGVNS. The CDR3 length is 13 residues. Trimming took 1 base from V and 5 from J, leaving 6 bases between them. The CDR3 region has the DNA TGTGCCAGCAGTGAATCGGGGAACAATGAGCAGTTCTTC. Its protein is CASSESGNNEQFF.

This chain links TRBV27 with TRBJ2-3, with a weak D call TRBD2 (7 bases). CDR3 size: 15 residues. Germline V gives CDR1 MNHEY, CDR2 SMNVEV (reference sequence). Trimming cost V 7 bases and J 2 bases, with 16 bases left between them. CDR3 in amino acids: CASNVGGGVTDTQYF. The DNA of the CDR3 is TGTGCCAGCAATGTGGGCGGGGGCGTCACAGATACGCAGTATTTT.

This chain links TRBV12-5 with TRBJ1-5; 7 bases fit TRBD1. V gave up 7 bases and J gave up 8 bases; unmatched junction bases: 14. Germline CDR1 and CDR2: LGHNT and FRNRAP. This CDR3 has 15 amino acids. The CDR3 DNA sequence: TGTGCTAGTGTCACCGACAGGGAAGGACGGGAGCCCCAGCATTTT. It codes for CASVTDREGREPQHF. The full variable domain, its missing parts supplied by reference TRBV12-5 and TRBJ1-5, is DARVTQTPRHKVTEMGQEVTMRCQPILGHNTVFWYRQTMMQGLELLAYFRNRAPLDDSGMPKDRFSAEMPDATLATLKIQPSEPRDSAVYFCASVTDREGREPQHFGDGTRLSIL.